The T cell receptor (beta chain) described here comes from a study of vaccination and CD4 T cells after COVID-19. Regarding treatment: roughly ten-day PBMC culture with coronavirus spike peptide pools or control peptides (ViraFEST assay). An Oncomine TCR Beta short-read assay was used to sequence the DNA from cultured CD4+ T cells. TCRdb re-called the PCR reads with MiXCR, one entry per CDR3 protein. The sample contains over 12,000 distinct CDR3 sequences, almost 50% of which appear only once. Germline values: CDR1 LNHDA, CDR2 SQIVND (reference sequence). V trimming: 8 bases; J trimming: 2 bases; junction bases outside the gene matches: 3. The CDR3 runs to 13 residues. The table lists this clonotype with a few counts. Its specificity is not known.

This sample comprised cultured CD4+ T cells from blood, obtained after SARS-CoV-2 vaccination. The clonotype was recovered from a human donor with COVID-19. The chain recombines TRBV19 with TRBJ1-5; 7 bases map to TRBD1. CDR3 amino acids: CASAGTGNQPQHF. As DNA, the CDR3 is TGTGCCAGTGCCGGGACAGGCAATCAGCCCCAGCATTTT.